Listed below are T cell receptor beta chains from one sample, sequenced in a study of cytomegalovirus exposure and HLA in healthy donors. Some clones are missing from TCRdb's copy, which holds only in-frame ones; the method was immunoSEQ multiplex PCR. The data hold about 160,000 clones, with around 80% observed a single time. The specimen sequenced was PBMCs. The source of these receptors is a man younger than 35 in good health and CMV-seropositive. Both conserved end residues are part of each CDR3. A D gene is named only where the DNA matches it firmly. A clone size is listed for some rows: how often the clone was seen (once, few, many), or a class if it is expanded.

TRBJ2-7,TRBD2,once,TRBV9,15,TGTGCCAGCAGCGGGACTAGCGGGGGGCCCTACGAGCAGTACTTC,CASSGTSGGPYEQYF
TRBJ2-5,.,.,TRBV19,14,TGTGCCAGTAGTATAACAGGGACCCAAGAGACCCAGTACTTC,CASSITGTQETQYF
TRBJ1-5,TRBD1,few,TRBV10-3,16,TGTGCCATCAGTGCCGGGACAGGGGATAAGGATCAGCCCCAGCATTTT,CAISAGTGDKDQPQHF
TRBJ1-4,.,.,TRBV11-2,15,TGTGCCAGCAGATTAGGCGCGGCTCCTAATGAAAAACTGTTTTTT,CASRLGAAPNEKLFF
TRBJ1-1,TRBD1,.,TRBV4-3,16,TGCGCCAGCAGCCAAGATCGCGGGGACAGGGGCACTGAAGCTTTCTTT,CASSQDRGDRGTEAFF
TRBJ2-3,TRBD2,once,TRBV29-1,20,TGCAGCGTTGAAGATCCCCCCAACTTAGCGGGAGGGAGTGGCACAGATACGCAGTATTTT,CSVEDPPNLAGGSGTDTQYF
TRBJ1-6,.,.,TRBV7-6,17,TGTGCCAGCAGCTTAGTGGCGTCAGGTTCATATAATTCACCCCTCCACTTT,CASSLVASGSYNSPLHF
TRBJ1-2,TRBD1,.,TRBV4-3,15,TGCGCCAGCAGCCAAGGGAGACAGGGGTCATATGGCTACACCTTC,CASSQGRQGSYGYTF
TRBJ1-2,TRBD1,.,TRBV5-4,15,TGTGCCAGCAGCCCCCCAGGACAGGGTAACTATGGCTACACCTTC,CASSPPGQGNYGYTF
TRBJ2-7,.,.,TRBV2,12,TGTGCCAGGAGGGAGGCGGCCTACGAGCAGTACTTC,CARREAAYEQYF
TRBJ1-1,.,.,TRBV25-1,14,TGTGCCAGCAGTCTGACCCGGGGGAACACTGAAGCTTTCTTT,CASSLTRGNTEAFF
TRBJ2-5,TRBD2,.,TRBV27,15,TGTGCCAGCAGAGGAGCGGGAGGGCCCCAAGAGACCCAGTACTTC,CASRGAGGPQETQYF
TRBJ2-1,TRBD2,.,TRBV27,16,TGTGCCAGCAGTCCTTACGGGACTAGCGGTGGGGGTGAGCAGTTCTTC,CASSPYGTSGGGEQFF
TRBJ1-3,.,.,TRBV6-6,14,TGTGCCAGCAGGCCCGGGACAACTGGAAACACCATATATTTT,CASRPGTTGNTIYF
TRBJ1-6,.,.,TRBV4-3,15,TGCGCCAGCAGCCCCCACACAGGGCGCAATTCACCCCTCCACTTT,CASSPHTGRNSPLHF
TRBJ2-1,.,once,TRBV6-1,16,TGTGCCAGCAGTGAAGCCCTGGGGGCTGTCTTGAATGAGCAGTTCTTC,CASSEALGAVLNEQFF
TRBJ2-7,TRBD2,once,TRBV7-6,15,TGTGCCAGCAGCCCAAGCGGGAGGATCTCCTACGAGCAGTACTTC,CASSPSGRISYEQYF